One and the same sample provided the 17 T cell receptor beta chains below, sequenced in a study of T cell responses to AZD1222 COVID-19 vaccine. Only in-frame clones appear in the TCRdb table, and some are missing; sequencing was by immunoSEQ multiplex PCR. Here the sample spans 100,000 to 150,000 clones, 75% to 95% being singletons. The input for sequencing was peripheral blood, taken on day 0 of AZD1222 vaccination. The source is an adult in good health.

The chain uses TRBV3-1 (or the pseudogene TRBV3-2) and TRBJ1-2; TRBD1 matches 8 bases. Germline CDR1 is LGHDT and CDR2 is YNNKEL (reference sequence). V lost 6 bases, J lost 4 bases, and 13 bases stayed unmatched. CDR3 length: 16 amino acids. Written as DNA, the CDR3 is TGTGCCAGCAGTTCCGGGACAGGAAGTGGACTCTATGGCTACACCTTC. Protein product: CASSSGTGSGLYGYTF.

V gene TRBV11-2 combines with J gene TRBJ1-6; 8 nucleotides line up with TRBD1. This CDR3 contains 14 residues. Germline loops: CDR1 SGHAT, CDR2 FQNNGV. V was pared by 5 bases and J by 5 bases, with 2 bases of the junction left unmatched. The CDR3 here is CASSPQGDNSPLHF. The CDR3 region has the DNA TGTGCCAGCAGCCCACAGGGGGATAATTCACCCCTCCACTTT.

The V call is TRBV4-3, the J call TRBJ2-3; D remains ambiguous. This CDR3 is built from 12 residues. Deletions cut 0 bases from V and 4 bases from J, with 2 bases between. CDR1 and CDR2 (germline): LGHNA, YSLEER. CDR3 protein: CASSQESDTQYF. In DNA form, the CDR3 reads TGCGCCAGCAGCCAAGAATCAGATACGCAGTATTTT.

The chain links TRBV5-8 to TRBJ1-3; D unclear. Trimming removed 0 bases at V and 0 bases at J, with 10 bases between. This CDR3 has 16 residues. Germline CDR1 reads SGHTS; CDR2 reads YDEGEE. This CDR3 reads CASSLALGPSGNTIYF. As DNA, the CDR3 is TGTGCCAGCAGCTTGGCCCTCGGCCCCTCTGGAAACACCATATATTTT.

The chain links TRBV5-1 to TRBJ1-2; 8 bases map to TRBD1. The CDR3 totals 11 residues. The ends lost 8 bases at V and 7 bases at J; junction bases unmatched: 4. Germline-derived CDR1 and CDR2 are SGHRS and YFSETQ. The DNA for the CDR3 is TGCGCCAGACTACAGGGGGGTGGCTACACCTTC. It is translated as CARLQGGGYTF. Full variable domain (rest looked up from reference TRBV5-1 and TRBJ1-2): KAGVTQTPRYLIKTRGQQVTLSCSPISGHRSVSWYQQTPGQGLQFLFEYFSETQRNKGNFPGRFSGRQFSNSRSEMNVSTLELGDSALYLCARLQGGGYTFGSGTRLTVV.

The J gene is TRBJ1-5, the V gene TRBV4-3; a weak D match, TRBD1 (5 bases). V shed 0 bases and J shed 1 base, with 16 bases lying between them. This CDR3 contains 18 residues. The germline gives CDR1 LGHNA, CDR2 YSLEER. The CDR3 sequence is CASSQDLGGGGSNQPQHF. The CDR3 DNA is TGCGCCAGCAGCCAAGATCTGGGTGGGGGAGGGAGCAATCAGCCCCAGCATTTT.

V gene TRBV5-6 combines with J gene TRBJ2-5; D is perhaps TRBD1 (6 bases). Between the trimmed V and J ends, which lost 4 bases and 0 bases, there was a span of 10 bases. This CDR3 contains 14 residues. Germline V gene data show CDR1 as SGHDT and CDR2 as YYEEEE. In nucleotides, the CDR3 is TGTGCCAGCAGCCCTGGACAGCACCAAGAGACCCAGTACTTC. Translated, it gives CASSPGQHQETQYF. Full variable domain (rest looked up from reference TRBV5-6 and TRBJ2-5): DAGVTQSPTHLIKTRGQQVTLRCSPKSGHDTVSWYQQALGQGPQFIFQYYEEEERQRGNFPDRFSGHQFPNYSSELNVNALLLGDSALYLCASSPGQHQETQYFGPGTRLLVL.

The chain joins TRBV12-3 or TRBV12-4 to TRBJ2-7, with a weak D call TRBD1 (6 bases). This CDR3 region has 13 residues. V was clipped by 3 bases and J by 2 bases, with 8 bases between them. The CDR3 nucleotides read TGTGCCAGCAGTTTGGACAGCGCCTACGAGCAGTACTTC. Residues: CASSLDSAYEQYF.

The gene calls are TRBV5-4 and TRBJ1-6, with TRBD1 identical over 7 bases. Germline V gene lookup returns CDR1 SGHNT and CDR2 YYREEE (reference sequence). The CDR3 extends over 13 amino acids. V lost 4 bases, J lost 8 bases, and 3 bases stayed unmatched. In DNA, the CDR3 is TGTGCCAGCAGCGAGGGACAGTATTCACCCCTCCACTTT. Translating gives CASSEGQYSPLHF.

The chain links TRBV15 to TRBJ2-1; 9 bases are a match to TRBD1. Trimming removed 3 bases from V and 9 bases from J; junction bases left unmatched: 15. Germline CDR1 reads LNHNV; CDR2 reads YYDKDF (reference sequence). The CDR3 has 17 residues. The CDR3 DNA reads as TGTGCCACCAGCAGGGCCTCACTGGGACAGGGATTGCGTGAGCAGTTCTTC. Encoded protein: CATSRASLGQGLREQFF. The whole variable domain, filled in from reference TRBV15 and TRBJ2-1, reads DAMVIQNPRYQVTQFGKPVTLSCSQTLNHNVMYWYQQKSSQAPKLLFHYYDKDFNNEADTPDNFQSRRPNTSFCFLDIRSPGLGDTAMYLCATSRASLGQGLREQFFGPGTRLTVL.

V and J are TRBV6-1 and TRBJ1-5; maybe TRBD1 (5 bases). Deletions cut 4 bases from V and 3 bases from J, with 16 bases between. CDR3 length equals 16 residues. From germline, CDR1 is MNHNS and CDR2 SASEGT. CDR3 amino acids: CASSGGTLAFNQPQHF. Here the CDR3 DNA reads TGTGCCAGCAGTGGTGGGACTCTCGCATTCAATCAGCCCCAGCATTTT.

CDR3 protein: CAWRGGATNEKLFF. The CDR3 nucleotides read TGTGCCTGGAGGGGGGGCGCAACTAATGAAAAACTGTTTTTT. The chain joins TRBV30 to TRBJ1-4; D might be TRBD1 (6 bases). The CDR3 spans 14 residues. The V end lost 3 bases, the J end lost 0 bases, and 8 bases lay between the germline ends. Germline-derived CDR1 and CDR2 are GTSNPN and SVGIG (reference sequence).

The V and J genes are TRBV7-8 and TRBJ2-7; TRBD2 matches 7 bases. The trim removed 5 bases at V and 6 bases at J, leaving 4 bases unmatched. Germline CDR1 and CDR2: SGHVS and FQNEAQ. This CDR3 comprises 12 residues. In DNA, the CDR3 is TGTGCCAGCAGCCCCGGGAGGTCCGAGCAGTACTTC. Protein product: CASSPGRSEQYF.

The rearrangement uses TRBV28 and TRBJ2-5; no clear D. The germline V gene has CDR1 MDHEN and CDR2 SYDVKM. This CDR3 is built from 14 residues. Trimming cost V 2 bases and J 4 bases, with 11 bases left between them. The CDR3 here is CASSLTRYGETQYF. The DNA of the CDR3 is TGTGCCAGCAGTTTAACTCGGTACGGAGAGACCCAGTACTTC.

V and J are TRBV7-2 and TRBJ2-5; TRBD2 aligns across 9 bases. Germline trimming cut 3 bases from V and 2 bases from J; bases unmatched to any gene: 4. The CDR3 is 15 residues long. Germline lookup yields CDR1 SGHTA and CDR2 FQGNSA. CDR3 loop: CASSLAGGLQETQYF. For the CDR3, the DNA is TGTGCCAGCAGCTTGGCGGGGGGGCTTCAAGAGACCCAGTACTTC.

The chain joins TRBV2 to TRBJ2-2; D remains unclear. CDR1 and CDR2 (germline): SNHLY, FYNNEI. Trimming took 3 bases from V and 3 from J, leaving 5 bases between them. The CDR3 loop spans 13 amino acids. CDR3 loop: CASSESDTGELFF. CDR3 nucleotide sequence: TGTGCCAGCAGTGAGTCCGACACCGGGGAGCTGTTTTTT.

The rearrangement links TRBV11-2 to TRBJ2-1; 9 nucleotides align to TRBD2. The CDR3 is 18 residues long. The germline gives CDR1 SGHAT, CDR2 FQNNGV. With V trimmed by 1 base and J by 2 bases, 9 bases remained unmatched. The CDR3 bases are TGTGCCAGCAGCTTAGTAGCTAGCGGGGTTGGGGCCTACAATGAGCAGTTCTTC. Translating gives CASSLVASGVGAYNEQFF.